These 21 T cell receptor beta chains were sequenced from one sample in a study of blood T cell repertoires in COVID-19. The table came from immunoSEQ multiplex PCR; TCRdb's copy has only in-frame clones and leaves some out. This repertoire shows about 130,000 clones, roughly 83% found once; its top ten account for approximately 3%. Sequenced input: peripheral blood. Source of these receptors: a woman of 80 years or more with acute or convalescent COVID-19.

This clone was recorded only once. The chain couples TRBV18 to TRBJ2-2, with 7 nucleotides matching TRBD1. This CDR3 is 14 amino acids long. The V and J ends lost 6 bases and 3 bases, in that order; junction bases with no gene match: 4. Germline V gene lookup returns CDR1 KGHSH and CDR2 LQKENI. CDR3 protein: CASSDRWDTGELFF. CDR3 sequence (DNA): TGTGCCAGCTCGGACAGGTGGGACACCGGGGAGCTGTTTTTT.

The gene calls are TRBV9 and TRBJ1-1, with D maybe TRBD1 (6 bases). Germline CDR1 and CDR2: SGDLS and YYNGEE. The CDR3 runs to 17 residues. V lost 3 bases, J lost 2 bases, and 20 bases lay in between. CDR3 amino acids: CASSGLGWAGDNTEAFF. DNA for the CDR3: TGTGCCAGCAGCGGCTTAGGTTGGGCAGGGGATAACACTGAAGCTTTCTTT.

This rearrangement joins TRBV5-1 to TRBJ1-1; maybe TRBD1 (6 bases). The ends were cut back, 4 bases at V and 2 bases at J, with 12 bases in the middle. CDR3 length equals 14 residues. CDR1 and CDR2 from the germline V gene are SGHRS and YFSETQ. The CDR3 region has the DNA TGCGCCAGCAGCCTCGACAGGCCCAACACTGAAGCTTTCTTT. Its protein product is CASSLDRPNTEAFF.

This chain uses TRBV5-1 with TRBJ1-1; D ambiguous. The V end was cut by 0 bases, the J end by 8 bases, with 17 bases between. The CDR3 sequence is 15 residues long. Germline CDR1 SGHRS, CDR2 YFSETQ. Here the CDR3 reads CASSLGHDPPLEAFF. Written as DNA, the CDR3 is TGCGCCAGCAGCTTGGGACACGACCCTCCCTTGGAAGCTTTCTTT.

CDR3 region: CASSYLGGNQPQHF. CDR3 DNA sequence: TGTGCCAGCAGTTACTTAGGGGGCAATCAGCCCCAGCATTTT. The chain recombines TRBV6-2 or TRBV6-3 with TRBJ1-5, with TRBD1 as a possible D gene (5 bases). Trimming took off 1 base at V and 2 bases at J, with 6 bases between the two ends. This CDR3 has 14 residues. Germline CDR1 and CDR2: MNHEY and SVGEGT.

The rearrangement joins TRBV7-8 to TRBJ1-5, with 7 bases lining up with TRBD1. V was clipped by 5 bases and J by 0 bases; unmatched bases: 4. This CDR3 region has 15 residues. Looked up from germline, CDR1 is SGHVS and CDR2 is FQNEAQ. In nucleotides, the CDR3 is TGTGCCAGCAGCGCCGGGACAGCTAGCAATCAGCCCCAGCATTTT. Residues: CASSAGTASNQPQHF.

The chain has TRBV5-4 and TRBJ2-1; D is ambiguous. This CDR3 contains 14 residues. The germline V gene has CDR1 SGHNT and CDR2 YYREEE (reference sequence). The germline V and J ends were trimmed by 3 bases and 8 bases, with 15 bases remaining between them. CDR3 DNA: TGTGCCAGCAGCTATGAGTCAAGACTCGATGAGCAGTTCTTC. It specifies CASSYESRLDEQFF.

A single count supports this clone. The chain employs TRBV7-6 and TRBJ2-3, with D perhaps matching TRBD1 (6 bases). Germline V gene sequence: CDR1 SGHVS, CDR2 FNYEAQ. V was shortened by 2 bases and J by 5 bases, with 14 bases between the two germline ends. The CDR3 contains 15 residues. The CDR3 DNA follows: TGTGCCAGCAGCTTATCCCCGCCGACAGGAGATACGCAGTATTTT. It translates to CASSLSPPTGDTQYF.

This clone was detected only once. The chain recombines TRBV3-1 (or the pseudogene TRBV3-2) with TRBJ1-1; 7 nucleotides match TRBD1. Looked up from germline, CDR1 is LGHDT and CDR2 is YNNKEL (reference sequence). The CDR3 totals 14 residues. The junction had 3 bases not matched to a gene; V was cut back by 4 bases and J by 1 base. This CDR3 is CASSPRTGNTEAFF. CDR3 nucleotides: TGTGCCAGCAGCCCCCGGACAGGGAACACTGAAGCTTTCTTT.

The chain combines TRBV29-1 with TRBJ1-2; D gene ambiguous. CDR3 length: 11 residues. V lost 3 bases and J lost 7, with 9 bases in between. Germline assignment: CDR1 SQVTM and CDR2 ANQGSEA. The CDR3 loop reads CSVDRLSGYTF. The DNA of the CDR3 is TGCAGCGTTGACAGGCTCTCTGGCTACACCTTC.

The J gene is TRBJ1-5, the V gene TRBV6-2 or TRBV6-3; TRBD1 is a possible D gene (6 bases). V lost 2 bases and J lost 4, with 9 bases in between. This CDR3 region has 14 residues. Germline lookup yields CDR1 MNHEY and CDR2 SVGEGT. Written as DNA, the CDR3 is TGTGCCAGCAGTTACACAGGGCAGAATCAGCCCCAGCATTTT. Residues: CASSYTGQNQPQHF.

The DNA for the CDR3 is TGTGCCAGCTCACCGTACCGGGACAATAGTTCACCCCTCCACTTT. Encoded protein: CASSPYRDNSSPLHF. V is TRBV18 and J is TRBJ1-6, with a tentative D call TRBD1 (6 bases). Germline V gene data show CDR1 as KGHSH and CDR2 as LQKENI. The CDR3 loop spans 15 amino acids. V gave up 3 bases and J gave up 9 bases, with 15 bases separating them.

The genes are TRBV3-1 (or the pseudogene TRBV3-2) and TRBJ1-2, with 7 nucleotides matching TRBD1. CDR1 LGHDT and CDR2 YNNKEL come from the germline V gene (reference sequence). Trimming cost V 4 bases and J 0 bases; bases outside gene matches: 8. The length of the CDR3 is 16 residues. This CDR3 reads CASSRGTAGPNYGYTF. CDR3 sequence (DNA): TGTGCCAGCAGCCGCGGGACAGCTGGTCCTAACTATGGCTACACCTTC.

The chain carries TRBV3-1 (or the pseudogene TRBV3-2) and TRBJ2-7, with 7 positions matching TRBD1. V shed 4 bases, J shed 4 bases, and the junction held 10 bases outside the gene matches. The CDR3 extends over 15 amino acids. CDR1 is LGHDT and CDR2 is YNNKEL in the germline V gene (reference sequence). CDR3 protein: CASSRERGRGYEQYF. CDR3 sequence (DNA): TGTGCCAGCAGCCGGGAAAGGGGGCGCGGGTACGAGCAGTACTTC.

This clone was observed a single time. The CDR3 DNA is TGTGCCAGCAGCCAAGGGACAGGGAACTATGGCTACACCTTC. Its translation is CASSQGTGNYGYTF. V gene TRBV3-1 (or the pseudogene TRBV3-2) combines with J gene TRBJ1-2, with TRBD1 matching 8 bases. V was pared by 1 base and J by 2 bases, with 0 bases of the junction left unmatched. The CDR3 is 14 residues long. Germline V gene sequence: CDR1 LGHDT, CDR2 YNNKEL (reference sequence).

This clone was recorded a few times. The V call is TRBV5-1, the J call TRBJ1-4; TRBD1 matches at 7 bases. CDR3 length: 14 residues. The trim removed 6 bases at V and 8 bases at J, leaving 10 bases unmatched. Germline V gives CDR1 SGHRS, CDR2 YFSETQ. CDR3 DNA: TGCGCCAGCACCTCAGACAGGGACGTAGAAAAACTGTTTTTT. Its protein is CASTSDRDVEKLFF.

The chain uses TRBV21-1 and TRBJ2-7; the D call of TRBD1 is as the table states it, not checked on the DNA. TRBV21-1 is assigned pseudogene status. The CDR3 is made up of 14 amino acids. The CDR3 DNA reads TGTGCCAGCAGCAAAGGGACAGGCTCCTACGAGCAGTACTTC. It encodes CASSKGTGSYEQYF.

This clone was seen a handful of times. The chain uses TRBV5-8 and TRBJ1-2; the D is unclear. CDR3 length: 12 residues. In germline, CDR1 is SGHTS, CDR2 YDEGEE. With 6 bases removed from V and 8 bases from J, the gap between germline ends came to 14 bases. CDR3 DNA sequence: TGTGCCAGCACCGTAGTCTTCTACGGCTACACCTTC. This sequence encodes CASTVVFYGYTF.

The V and J genes are TRBV7-3 and TRBJ2-1, with TRBD2 matching over 13 bases. The ends lost 4 bases at V and 3 bases at J; junction bases unmatched: 3. The CDR3 runs 16 residues. Germline CDR1 is SGHTA and CDR2 is FQGTGA. The CDR3 loop reads CASSSTSGGIYNEQFF. Here the CDR3 DNA reads TGTGCCAGCAGCTCGACTAGCGGGGGGATCTACAATGAGCAGTTCTTC. Variable domain in full (rest from reference TRBV7-3 and TRBJ2-1): GAGVSQTPSNKVTEKGKYVELRCDPISGHTALYWYRQSLGQGPEFLIYFQGTGAADDSGLPNDRFFAVRPEGSVSTLKIQRTERGDSAVYLCASSSTSGGIYNEQFFGPGTRLTVL.

The chain carries TRBV19 and TRBJ1-5; no firm D call. The V end was cut by 3 bases, the J end by 7 bases, with 7 bases between. The CDR3 loop spans 12 amino acids. The germline CDR1 and CDR2 sequences are LNHDA and SQIVND (reference sequence). CDR3 region: CASSIIRQPQHF. CDR3 coding DNA: TGTGCCAGTAGTATCATCCGGCAGCCCCAGCATTTT.

The V and J genes are TRBV19 and TRBJ2-5, with unresolved D. The germline V and J ends were trimmed by 2 bases and 0 bases, with 4 bases remaining between them. The germline CDR1 and CDR2 sequences are LNHDA and SQIVND (reference sequence). The CDR3 runs 13 residues. The CDR3 loop reads CASSINNQETQYF. As DNA, the CDR3 is TGTGCCAGTAGTATAAACAACCAAGAGACCCAGTACTTC.